This section outlines one TCR beta chain sequence together with its context. The target antigen is unknown. Germline CDR1 reads KGHSH; CDR2 reads LQKENI. Trimming cost V 4 bases and J 10 bases; bases outside gene matches: 6. This CDR3 comprises 14 residues. The data are from a study of cytomegalovirus exposure and HLA in healthy donors. The study ran its PCR with 60 Vbeta and 13 Jbeta primers. The method was immunoSEQ multiplex PCR; TCRdb's version includes in-frame clones alone and lacks a portion of them. The sample consists of more than 85,000 clones, roughly four fifths of them appearing once. General observations from the study: Rare sequences made up most TCRs, while some public TCRs were found in many donors. Several V segments, TRBV6-2 and TRBV6-3 among them, could not be told apart and were dropped.

The chain employs TRBV18 and TRBJ1-6; 8 bases agree with TRBD1. This clonotype was obtained from a male donor in good health and CMV-seropositive. The source material was PBMCs. The CDR3 DNA reads TGTGCCAGCTCACTAGGACAGGGTAGATCACCCCTCCACTTT. It is translated as CASSLGQGRSPLHF. The complete variable domain, with remaining parts taken from reference TRBV18 and TRBJ1-6, reads NAGVMQNPRHLVRRRGQEARLRCSPMKGHSHVYWYRQLPEEGLKFMVYLQKENIIDESGMPKERFSAEFPKEGPSILRIQQVVRGDSAAYFCASSLGQGRSPLHFGNGTRLTVT.